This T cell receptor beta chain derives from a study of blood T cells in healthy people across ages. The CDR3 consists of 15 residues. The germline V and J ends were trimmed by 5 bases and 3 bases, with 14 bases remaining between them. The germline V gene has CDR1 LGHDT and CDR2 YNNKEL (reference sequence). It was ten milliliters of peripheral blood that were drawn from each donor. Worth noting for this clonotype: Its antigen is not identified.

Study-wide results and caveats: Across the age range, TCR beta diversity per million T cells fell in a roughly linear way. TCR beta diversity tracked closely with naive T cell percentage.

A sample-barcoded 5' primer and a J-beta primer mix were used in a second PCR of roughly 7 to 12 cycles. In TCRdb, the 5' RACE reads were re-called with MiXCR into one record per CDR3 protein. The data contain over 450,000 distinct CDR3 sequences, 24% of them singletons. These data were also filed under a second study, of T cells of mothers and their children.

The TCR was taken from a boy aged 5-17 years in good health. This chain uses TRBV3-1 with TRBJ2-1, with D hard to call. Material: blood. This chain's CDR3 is CASSNIGSVYNEQFF. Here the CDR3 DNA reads TGTGCCAGCAGCAATATAGGATCAGTCTACAATGAGCAGTTCTTC.